The T cell receptor (beta chain) under discussion was sequenced for a study of T cells in Graves' hyperthyroidism and ophthalmopathy. The CDR3 spans 12 residues. The germline CDR1 and CDR2 sequences are MNHNS and SASEGT. Trimming left V 0 bases short and J 4 bases short, with 3 bases between. This clonotype was seen many times. TCR beta CDR3 regions were amplified from RNA. The HTBI set primed first-round TCR CDR3 RT-PCR. TCRdb reprocessed the multiplex PCR reads with MiXCR, giving one entry per CDR3 protein. Seen here are approximately 520,000 distinct CDR3 sequences, less than 25% observed once, and the top ten hold about 25%.

Input material: blood. The source is a man in his late teens or twenties with Graves' hyperthyroidism. The chain combines TRBV6-1 with TRBJ1-1; D ambiguous. CDR3 residues: CASSEAATEAFF. In DNA, the CDR3 is TGTGCCAGCAGTGAAGCGGCCACTGAAGCTTTCTTT.